This T cell receptor beta chain was identified during a study of blood T cell repertoires in COVID-19. Study-wide background: Both acute and convalescent COVID-19 samples were obtained from the United States, Italy and Spain. PBMCs, B-cell-depleted T cells, or T cells were the source of the cDNA or gDNA that made up the material.

As processed by the authors: Amplification from reference gene primers served as the basis for estimated nucleated cell counts. Using immunoSEQ multiplex PCR, the repertoire was profiled, and TCRdb retains in-frame clones only, with some absent. V, J and clone size are those of that table, while D and trimming were read from the DNA. This table has about 40,000 clones, over 70% appearing once. The CDR3 runs 14 residues. The germline V gene has CDR1 LNHNV and CDR2 YYDKDF (reference sequence). V was clipped by 8 bases and J by 8 bases; unmatched bases: 13. The receptor was derived from a woman of 80 years or more with acute or convalescent COVID-19. Sequencing was performed on peripheral blood. The rearrangement joins TRBV15 to TRBJ1-2, with 8 bases aligning to TRBD1. CDR3 coding DNA: TGTGCCACCGAGGAGGGGCAGGGGGCGGAGGGCTACACCTTC. Translation gives CATEEGQGAEGYTF.